These 5 T cell receptor beta chains were all obtained from the same sample, sequenced in a study of blood T cell repertoires in COVID-19. The table came from immunoSEQ multiplex PCR; TCRdb's copy has only in-frame clones and leaves some out. The profile shows fewer than 45,000 clones, 80% to 90% of them singletons. What was sequenced was peripheral blood. These receptor sequences come from a middle-aged woman with acute or convalescent COVID-19.

The J gene is TRBJ2-7, the V gene TRBV5-1, with TRBD2 matching over 7 bases. In germline, CDR1 is SGHRS, CDR2 YFSETQ. V was clipped by 4 bases and J by 7 bases; unmatched bases: 8. The CDR3 sequence is 13 residues long. CDR3 sequence: CASSDRTGGEQYF. CDR3 in DNA: TGCGCCAGCAGCGATCGGACCGGGGGGGAGCAGTACTTC.

This chain links TRBV10-2 with TRBJ1-1; TRBD1 matches 7 bases. Trimming took 8 bases from V and 2 from J; bases not matched to a gene: 11. Germline CDR1 WSHSY, CDR2 SAAADI. The CDR3 is made up of 15 amino acids. CDR3 amino acids: CASLDRARANTEAFF. DNA for the CDR3: TGCGCCAGCCTTGACAGGGCTCGGGCTAACACTGAAGCTTTCTTT.

The genes are TRBV30 and TRBJ1-2; 7 bases line up with TRBD1. J gave up 0 bases and V 2 bases, and 9 bases lay outside the gene matches. The CDR3 has 16 amino acids. The V gene's germline CDR1 is GTSNPN and CDR2 SVGIG (reference sequence). For the CDR3, the DNA is TGTGCCTGGAGTAGAAGGACAGGACAGTCTAACTATGGCTACACCTTC. It specifies CAWSRRTGQSNYGYTF.

This sequence joins TRBV9 and TRBJ2-3; the D is unclear. V lost 0 bases to trimming and J lost 0 bases, with 8 bases between them. Germline lookup yields CDR1 SGDLS and CDR2 YYNGEE. The CDR3 spans 15 residues. The CDR3 DNA is TGTGCCAGCAGCGTAGCTGAGAGAAGCACAGATACGCAGTATTTT. This codes for CASSVAERSTDTQYF.

V gene TRBV6-2 or TRBV6-3 combines with J gene TRBJ2-7; D is unresolved. Trimming removed 6 bases from V and 2 bases from J, with 5 bases in between. The CDR3 is made up of 11 amino acids. Germline lookup yields CDR1 MNHEY and CDR2 SVGEGT. The DNA of the CDR3 is TGTGCCAGCAGCGAGGCCTACGAGCAGTACTTC. This gives the protein CASSEAYEQYF.